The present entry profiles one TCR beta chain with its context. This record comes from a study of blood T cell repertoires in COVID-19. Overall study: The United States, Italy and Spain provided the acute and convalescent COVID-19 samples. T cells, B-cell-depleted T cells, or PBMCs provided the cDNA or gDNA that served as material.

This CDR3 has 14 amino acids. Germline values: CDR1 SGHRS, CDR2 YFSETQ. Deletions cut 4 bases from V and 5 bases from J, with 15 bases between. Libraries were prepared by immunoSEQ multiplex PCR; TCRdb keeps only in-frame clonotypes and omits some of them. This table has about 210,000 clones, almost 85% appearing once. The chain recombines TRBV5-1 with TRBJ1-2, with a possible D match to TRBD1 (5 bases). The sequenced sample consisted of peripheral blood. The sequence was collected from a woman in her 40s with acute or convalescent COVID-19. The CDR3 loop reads CASSPVVGAYGYTF. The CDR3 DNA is TGCGCCAGCAGCCCGGTAGTAGGGGCATATGGCTACACCTTC.